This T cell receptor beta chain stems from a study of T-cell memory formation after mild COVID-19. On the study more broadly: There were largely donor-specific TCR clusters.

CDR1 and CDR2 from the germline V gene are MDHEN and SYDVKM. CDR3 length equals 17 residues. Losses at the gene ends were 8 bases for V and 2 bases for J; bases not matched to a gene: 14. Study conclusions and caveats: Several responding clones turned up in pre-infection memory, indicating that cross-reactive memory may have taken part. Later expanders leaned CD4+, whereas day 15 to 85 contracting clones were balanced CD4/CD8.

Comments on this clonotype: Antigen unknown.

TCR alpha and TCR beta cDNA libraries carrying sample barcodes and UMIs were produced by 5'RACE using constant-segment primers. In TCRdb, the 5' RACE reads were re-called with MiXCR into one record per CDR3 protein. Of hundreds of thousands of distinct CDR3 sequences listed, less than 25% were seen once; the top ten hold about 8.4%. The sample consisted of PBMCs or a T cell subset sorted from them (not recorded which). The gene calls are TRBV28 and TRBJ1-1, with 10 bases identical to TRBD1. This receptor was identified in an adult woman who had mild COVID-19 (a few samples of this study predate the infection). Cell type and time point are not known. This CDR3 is CASPYRAGQGSNTEAFF. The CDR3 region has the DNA TGTGCCAGCCCGTATAGGGCGGGACAGGGGTCAAACACTGAAGCTTTCTTT.